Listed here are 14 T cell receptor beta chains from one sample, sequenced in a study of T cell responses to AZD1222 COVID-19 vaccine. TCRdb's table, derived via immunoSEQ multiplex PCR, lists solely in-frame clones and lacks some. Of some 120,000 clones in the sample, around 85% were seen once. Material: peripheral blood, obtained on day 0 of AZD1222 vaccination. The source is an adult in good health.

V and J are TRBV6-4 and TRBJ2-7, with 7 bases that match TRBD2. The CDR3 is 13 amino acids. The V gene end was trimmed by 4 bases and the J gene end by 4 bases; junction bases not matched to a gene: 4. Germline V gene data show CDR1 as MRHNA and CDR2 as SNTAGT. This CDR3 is CASSVGRGYEQYF. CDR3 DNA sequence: TGTGCCAGCAGTGTGGGGAGGGGTTACGAGCAGTACTTC.

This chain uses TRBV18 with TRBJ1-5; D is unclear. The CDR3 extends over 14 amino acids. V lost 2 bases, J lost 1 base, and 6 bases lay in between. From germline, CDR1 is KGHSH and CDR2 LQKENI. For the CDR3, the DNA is TGTGCCAGCTCACCATCAGAGAGCAATCAGCCCCAGCATTTT. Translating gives CASSPSESNQPQHF.

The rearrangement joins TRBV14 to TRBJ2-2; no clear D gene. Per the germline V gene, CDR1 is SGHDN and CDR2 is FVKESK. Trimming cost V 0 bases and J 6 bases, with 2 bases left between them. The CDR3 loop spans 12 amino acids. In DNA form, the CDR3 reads TGTGCCAGCAGCCAAGACGCCGGGGAGCTGTTTTTT. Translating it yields CASSQDAGELFF. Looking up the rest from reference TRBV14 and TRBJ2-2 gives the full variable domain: EAGVTQFPSHSVIEKGQTVTLRCDPISGHDNLYWYRRVMGKEIKFLLHFVKESKQDESGMPNNRFLAERTGGTYSTLKVQPAELEDSGVYFCASSQDAGELFFGEGSRLTVL.

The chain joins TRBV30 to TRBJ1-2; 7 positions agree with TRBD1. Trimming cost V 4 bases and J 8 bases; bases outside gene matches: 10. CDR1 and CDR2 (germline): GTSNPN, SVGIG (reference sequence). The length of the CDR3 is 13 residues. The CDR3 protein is CAWTRYRGGGYTF. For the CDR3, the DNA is TGTGCCTGGACCCGCTACAGGGGAGGAGGCTACACCTTC. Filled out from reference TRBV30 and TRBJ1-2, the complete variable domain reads SQTIHQWPATLVQPVGSPLSLECTVEGTSNPNLYWYRQAAGRGLQLLFYSVGIGQISSEVPQNLSASRPQDRQFILSSKKLLLSDSGFYLCAWTRYRGGGYTFGSGTRLTVV.

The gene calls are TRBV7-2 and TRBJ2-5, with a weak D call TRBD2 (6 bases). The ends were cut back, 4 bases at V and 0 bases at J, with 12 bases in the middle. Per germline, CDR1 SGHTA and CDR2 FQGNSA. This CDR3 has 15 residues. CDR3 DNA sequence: TGTGCCAGCAGCTCCCTGACTAGATACCAAGAGACCCAGTACTTC. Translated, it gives CASSSLTRYQETQYF.

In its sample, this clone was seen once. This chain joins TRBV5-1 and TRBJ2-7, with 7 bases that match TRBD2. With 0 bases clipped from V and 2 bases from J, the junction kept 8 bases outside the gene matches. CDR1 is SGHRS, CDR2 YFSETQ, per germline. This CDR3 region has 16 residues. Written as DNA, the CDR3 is TGCGCCAGCAGCTTGGCCGGGGCGGGGGTCCCCTACGAGCAGTACTTC. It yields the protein CASSLAGAGVPYEQYF. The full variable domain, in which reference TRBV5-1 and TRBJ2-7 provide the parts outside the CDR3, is KAGVTQTPRYLIKTRGQQVTLSCSPISGHRSVSWYQQTPGQGLQFLFEYFSETQRNKGNFPGRFSGRQFSNSRSEMNVSTLELGDSALYLCASSLAGAGVPYEQYFGPGTRLTVT.

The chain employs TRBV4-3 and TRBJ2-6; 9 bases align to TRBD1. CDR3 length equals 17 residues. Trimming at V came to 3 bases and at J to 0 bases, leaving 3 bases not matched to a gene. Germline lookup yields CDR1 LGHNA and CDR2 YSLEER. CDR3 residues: CASSQGQGLSGANVLTF. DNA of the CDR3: TGCGCCAGCAGCCAGGGACAGGGACTCTCTGGGGCCAACGTCCTGACTTTC.

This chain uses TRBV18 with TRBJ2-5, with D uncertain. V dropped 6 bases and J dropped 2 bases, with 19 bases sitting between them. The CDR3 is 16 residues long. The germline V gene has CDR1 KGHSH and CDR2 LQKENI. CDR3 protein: CASSRLAGGDQETQYF. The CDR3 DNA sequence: TGTGCCAGCTCCCGGTTGGCAGGTGGGGATCAAGAGACCCAGTACTTC.

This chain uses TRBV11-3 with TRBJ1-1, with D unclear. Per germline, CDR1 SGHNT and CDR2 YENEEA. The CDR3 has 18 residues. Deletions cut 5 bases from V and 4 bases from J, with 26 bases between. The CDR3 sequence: CASSAFFAGTLTVTEAFF. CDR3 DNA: TGTGCCAGCAGCGCGTTCTTTGCGGGAACTTTGACGGTCACTGAAGCTTTCTTT.

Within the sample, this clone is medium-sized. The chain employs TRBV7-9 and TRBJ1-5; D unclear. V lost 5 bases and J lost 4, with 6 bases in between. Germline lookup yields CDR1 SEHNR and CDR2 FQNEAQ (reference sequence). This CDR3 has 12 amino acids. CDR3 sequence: CASSLGNQPQHF. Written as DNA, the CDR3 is TGTGCCAGCAGCCTGGGTAATCAGCCCCAGCATTTT.

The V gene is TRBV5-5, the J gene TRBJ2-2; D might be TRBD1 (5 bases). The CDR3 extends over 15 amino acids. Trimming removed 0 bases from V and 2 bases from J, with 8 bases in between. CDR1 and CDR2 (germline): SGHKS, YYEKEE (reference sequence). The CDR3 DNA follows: TGTGCCAGCAGCTTGGGCAGGGTCAACACCGGGGAGCTGTTTTTT. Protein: CASSLGRVNTGELFF.

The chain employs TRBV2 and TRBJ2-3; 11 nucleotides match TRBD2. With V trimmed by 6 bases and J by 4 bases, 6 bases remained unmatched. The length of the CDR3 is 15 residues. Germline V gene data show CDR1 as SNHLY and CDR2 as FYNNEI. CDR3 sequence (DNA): TGTGCCAGCAGGATTACTAGCGGGAGCGCAGATACGCAGTATTTT. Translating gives CASRITSGSADTQYF.

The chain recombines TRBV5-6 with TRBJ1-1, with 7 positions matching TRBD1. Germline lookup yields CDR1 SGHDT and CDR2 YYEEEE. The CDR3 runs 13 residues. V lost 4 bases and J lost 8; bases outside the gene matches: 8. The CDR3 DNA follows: TGTGCCAGCAGCCCATACCTGACAGGGGAAGCTTTCTTT. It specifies CASSPYLTGEAFF. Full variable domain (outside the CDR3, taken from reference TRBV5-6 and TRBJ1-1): DAGVTQSPTHLIKTRGQQVTLRCSPKSGHDTVSWYQQALGQGPQFIFQYYEEEERQRGNFPDRFSGHQFPNYSSELNVNALLLGDSALYLCASSPYLTGEAFFGQGTRLTVV.

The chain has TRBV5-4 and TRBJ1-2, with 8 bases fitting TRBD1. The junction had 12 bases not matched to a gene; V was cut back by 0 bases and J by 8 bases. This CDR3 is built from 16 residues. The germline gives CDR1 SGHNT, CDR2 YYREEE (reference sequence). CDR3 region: CASSLGAGQDTGGYTF. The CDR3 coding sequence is TGTGCCAGCAGCTTGGGGGCGGGACAGGATACAGGAGGCTACACCTTC.